These T cell receptor beta chains were read from a single sample in a study of blood T cells in healthy people across ages. TCRdb re-called the 5' RACE reads with MiXCR, one entry per CDR3 protein. The sample lists roughly 1.9 million distinct CDR3 sequences, about 39% occurring once. The sample consisted of blood. Receptors originate from a human donor in good health. CDR3s include the opening cysteine and the closing phenylalanine or tryptophan. A D gene is named only where the DNA matches it firmly. Rows give clone size only sometimes, using once, few, many, or a class for an expanded clone.

clone_size: few; d_call: -; j_call: TRBJ2-1; v_call: TRBV12-3/TRBV12-4; cdr3_length: 12; cdr3_aa: CASRLNPNEQFF; cdr3_nt: TGTGCCAGCAGACTCAACCCCAATGAGCAGTTCTTC
clone_size: -; d_call: -; j_call: TRBJ2-1; v_call: TRBV7-2; cdr3_length: 18; cdr3_aa: CASSTYRGSGTDSNEQFF; cdr3_nt: TGTGCCAGCAGTACATACCGGGGGTCCGGGACAGATTCCAATGAGCAGTTCTTC
clone_size: few; d_call: -; j_call: TRBJ2-5; v_call: TRBV25-1; cdr3_length: 13; cdr3_aa: CASSDRPLLAQYF; cdr3_nt: TGTGCCAGCAGTGACCGCCCCTTATTGGCCCAGTACTTC
clone_size: -; d_call: -; j_call: TRBJ1-1; v_call: TRBV20-1; cdr3_length: 12; cdr3_aa: CSAGDGNTEAFF; cdr3_nt: TGCAGTGCTGGGGACGGGAACACTGAAGCTTTCTTT
clone_size: -; d_call: TRBD2; j_call: TRBJ2-3; v_call: TRBV5-1; cdr3_length: 15; cdr3_aa: CASSLARGDTDTQYF; cdr3_nt: TGCGCCAGCAGCTTGGCTCGGGGGGACACAGATACGCAGTATTTT
clone_size: -; d_call: -; j_call: TRBJ2-5; v_call: TRBV21-1; cdr3_length: 17; cdr3_aa: CASTQGDHGGRQETQYF; cdr3_nt: TGTGCCAGCACCCAAGGGGATCACGGTGGAAGACAAGAGACCCAGTACTTC
clone_size: -; d_call: TRBD2; j_call: TRBJ2-7; v_call: TRBV12-3/TRBV12-4; cdr3_length: 14; cdr3_aa: CASSSTRGSYEQYF; cdr3_nt: TGTGCCAGCAGTTCGACGCGGGGGAGCTACGAGCAGTACTTC
clone_size: -; d_call: -; j_call: TRBJ2-6; v_call: TRBV6-6; cdr3_length: 17; cdr3_aa: CASSSTRGSSGANVLTF; cdr3_nt: TGTGCCAGCAGTTCCACTCGAGGGAGCTCTGGGGCCAACGTCCTGACTTTC
clone_size: few; d_call: TRBD2; j_call: TRBJ2-1; v_call: TRBV4-3; cdr3_length: 16; cdr3_aa: CASSLALAGGHNEQFF; cdr3_nt: TGCGCCAGCAGCCTAGCCCTAGCGGGGGGGCACAATGAGCAGTTCTTC
clone_size: -; d_call: -; j_call: TRBJ1-1; v_call: TRBV7-9; cdr3_length: 13; cdr3_aa: CASPGARDTEAFF; cdr3_nt: TGTGCCAGCCCGGGGGCGCGGGACACTGAAGCTTTCTTT
clone_size: -; d_call: TRBD1; j_call: TRBJ2-5; v_call: TRBV29-1; cdr3_length: 12; cdr3_aa: CSDGQGDETQYF; cdr3_nt: TGCAGCGACGGACAGGGGGACGAGACCCAGTACTTC
clone_size: -; d_call: -; j_call: TRBJ1-6; v_call: TRBV4-1; cdr3_length: 13; cdr3_aa: CASSQVGGSPLHF; cdr3_nt: TGCGCCAGCAGCCAAGTTGGGGGATCACCCCTCCACTTT
clone_size: -; d_call: TRBD2; j_call: TRBJ2-5; v_call: TRBV4-3; cdr3_length: 15; cdr3_aa: CASSQEQRGAKTQYF; cdr3_nt: TGCGCCAGCAGCCAAGAACAGCGGGGGGCAAAGACCCAGTACTTC
clone_size: -; d_call: TRBD2; j_call: TRBJ2-7; v_call: TRBV2; cdr3_length: 13; cdr3_aa: CASRRLAGIEQYF; cdr3_nt: TGTGCCAGCCGCCGGCTAGCGGGGATCGAGCAGTACTTC
clone_size: few; d_call: TRBD2; j_call: TRBJ2-7; v_call: TRBV28; cdr3_length: 13; cdr3_aa: CASIRAGGYEQYF; cdr3_nt: TGTGCCAGTATCCGGGCGGGGGGCTACGAGCAGTACTTC
clone_size: -; d_call: -; j_call: TRBJ2-7; v_call: TRBV7-2; cdr3_length: 13; cdr3_aa: CASSLAMKWEQYF; cdr3_nt: TGTGCCAGCAGCTTAGCTATGAAATGGGAGCAGTACTTC
clone_size: -; d_call: -; j_call: TRBJ2-1; v_call: TRBV20-1; cdr3_length: 16; cdr3_aa: CSARVNAGPSYNEQFF; cdr3_nt: TGCAGTGCTAGAGTTAACGCGGGTCCCTCCTACAATGAGCAGTTCTTC
clone_size: many; d_call: -; j_call: TRBJ2-1; v_call: TRBV9; cdr3_length: 15; cdr3_aa: CASSVGAGSYNEQFF; cdr3_nt: TGTGCCAGCAGCGTAGGGGCGGGGTCCTACAATGAGCAGTTCTTC
clone_size: -; d_call: -; j_call: TRBJ2-3; v_call: TRBV1; cdr3_length: 18; cdr3_aa: CTSSQEPRRGGSTDTQYF; cdr3_nt: TGCACCAGCAGCCAAGAGCCTCGGCGGGGGGGTAGCACAGATACGCAGTATTTT
clone_size: -; d_call: TRBD2; j_call: TRBJ2-3; v_call: TRBV29-1; cdr3_length: 17; cdr3_aa: CSVGRLAGADSTDTQYF; cdr3_nt: TGCAGCGTTGGACGACTAGCGGGGGCCGATAGCACAGATACGCAGTATTTT
clone_size: -; d_call: -; j_call: TRBJ2-7; v_call: TRBV14; cdr3_length: 16; cdr3_aa: CASSAKSGGFLYEQYF; cdr3_nt: TGTGCCAGCAGCGCAAAATCCGGAGGGTTTCTCTACGAGCAGTACTTC
clone_size: few; d_call: -; j_call: TRBJ2-7; v_call: TRBV28; cdr3_length: 15; cdr3_aa: CASSSRVEGGYEQYF; cdr3_nt: TGTGCCAGCAGTTCAAGGGTGGAGGGGGGCTACGAGCAGTACTTC
clone_size: few; d_call: -; j_call: TRBJ2-3; v_call: TRBV19; cdr3_length: 13; cdr3_aa: CASSFEGGDTQYF; cdr3_nt: TGTGCCAGTAGTTTCGAGGGTGGCGATACGCAGTATTTT
clone_size: -; d_call: TRBD1; j_call: TRBJ1-2; v_call: TRBV4-1; cdr3_length: 14; cdr3_aa: CASSQDEGGWGYTF; cdr3_nt: TGCGCCAGCAGCCAAGATGAAGGGGGCTGGGGCTACACCTTC
clone_size: once; d_call: -; j_call: TRBJ2-1; v_call: TRBV5-5; cdr3_length: 14; cdr3_aa: CASSLQPQSNEQFF; cdr3_nt: TGTGCCAGCAGCTTGCAGCCTCAGAGTAATGAGCAGTTCTTC
clone_size: -; d_call: -; j_call: TRBJ1-2; v_call: TRBV28; cdr3_length: 14; cdr3_aa: CASSPGMIFYGYTF; cdr3_nt: TGTGCCAGCAGTCCGGGGATGATTTTCTATGGCTACACCTTC
clone_size: few; d_call: -; j_call: TRBJ2-3; v_call: TRBV7-9; cdr3_length: 14; cdr3_aa: CASSYRAHTDTQYF; cdr3_nt: TGTGCCAGCAGCTACCGGGCTCACACAGATACGCAGTATTTT
clone_size: few; d_call: TRBD2; j_call: TRBJ2-1; v_call: TRBV4-3; cdr3_length: 16; cdr3_aa: CASSQDSLAGGIEQFF; cdr3_nt: TGCGCCAGCAGCCAAGACAGCCTAGCGGGGGGGATTGAGCAGTTCTTC
clone_size: -; d_call: TRBD1; j_call: TRBJ1-6; v_call: TRBV29-1; cdr3_length: 14; cdr3_aa: CSAIRTGGGSPLHF; cdr3_nt: TGCAGCGCGATCCGGACAGGGGGCGGGTCACCCCTCCACTTT
clone_size: few; d_call: -; j_call: TRBJ2-3; v_call: TRBV6-2/TRBV6-3; cdr3_length: 14; cdr3_aa: CASSHVRGQDTQYF; cdr3_nt: TGTGCCAGCAGTCACGTAAGGGGACAAGATACGCAGTATTTT
clone_size: -; d_call: -; j_call: TRBJ1-2; v_call: TRBV20-1; cdr3_length: 12; cdr3_aa: CSPKQEQEGYTF; cdr3_nt: TGCAGTCCCAAGCAGGAGCAGGAAGGCTACACCTTC
clone_size: few; d_call: -; j_call: TRBJ2-3; v_call: TRBV7-2; cdr3_length: 16; cdr3_aa: CASSPARSGYTDTQYF; cdr3_nt: TGTGCCAGCAGCCCGGCCCGGAGCGGCTACACAGATACGCAGTATTTT
clone_size: once; d_call: TRBD1; j_call: TRBJ1-1; v_call: TRBV7-2; cdr3_length: 12; cdr3_aa: CASSPRTGLTFF; cdr3_nt: TGTGCCAGCAGCCCCCGGACAGGGCTAACTTTCTTT
clone_size: few; d_call: -; j_call: TRBJ2-6; v_call: TRBV10-3; cdr3_length: 16; cdr3_aa: CAISEPGQSGANVLTF; cdr3_nt: TGTGCCATCAGTGAGCCAGGGCAATCTGGGGCCAACGTCCTGACTTTC
clone_size: -; d_call: -; j_call: TRBJ2-3; v_call: TRBV11-3; cdr3_length: 16; cdr3_aa: CASSLGLGAEADTQYF; cdr3_nt: TGTGCCAGCAGCTTAGGACTAGGAGCAGAAGCAGATACGCAGTATTTT
clone_size: -; d_call: TRBD1; j_call: TRBJ1-1; v_call: TRBV5-5; cdr3_length: 14; cdr3_aa: CASSRPDRRTEAFF; cdr3_nt: TGTGCCAGCAGCAGACCGGACAGGCGCACTGAAGCTTTCTTT
clone_size: -; d_call: TRBD1; j_call: TRBJ2-3; v_call: TRBV20-1; cdr3_length: 14; cdr3_aa: CSANTGVGTDTQYF; cdr3_nt: TGCAGTGCTAACACAGGGGTCGGCACAGATACGCAGTATTTT
clone_size: -; d_call: -; j_call: TRBJ2-3; v_call: TRBV7-2; cdr3_length: 16; cdr3_aa: CASSSGLQIPQDTQYF; cdr3_nt: TGTGCCAGCAGCTCGGGACTTCAAATCCCCCAAGATACGCAGTATTTT
clone_size: -; d_call: TRBD1; j_call: TRBJ2-5; v_call: TRBV20-1; cdr3_length: 16; cdr3_aa: CSAPPGQGVRGETQYF; cdr3_nt: TGCAGTGCGCCGCCGGGACAGGGGGTTCGGGGAGAGACCCAGTACTTC
clone_size: -; d_call: -; j_call: TRBJ1-4; v_call: TRBV7-9; cdr3_length: 14; cdr3_aa: CASSQAQEGEKLFF; cdr3_nt: TGTGCCAGCAGCCAGGCCCAGGAAGGAGAAAAACTGTTTTTT
clone_size: -; d_call: -; j_call: TRBJ2-3; v_call: TRBV28; cdr3_length: 12; cdr3_aa: CASRGWLDTQYF; cdr3_nt: TGTGCCAGCAGGGGGTGGTTGGATACGCAGTATTTT
clone_size: few; d_call: TRBD1; j_call: TRBJ2-1; v_call: TRBV24-1; cdr3_length: 17; cdr3_aa: CATSDLPGQGNTNEQFF; cdr3_nt: TGTGCCACCAGTGATCTACCGGGACAGGGTAATACAAATGAGCAGTTCTTC
clone_size: -; d_call: TRBD2; j_call: TRBJ2-1; v_call: TRBV20-1; cdr3_length: 14; cdr3_aa: CSASIAGGRNEQFF; cdr3_nt: TGCAGTGCTTCAATAGCGGGGGGGCGGAATGAGCAGTTCTTC
clone_size: few; d_call: TRBD2; j_call: TRBJ2-3; v_call: TRBV7-2; cdr3_length: 17; cdr3_aa: CASSPEVLSGGPDTQYF; cdr3_nt: TGTGCCAGCAGCCCCGAGGTCCTTAGCGGGGGACCAGATACGCAGTATTTT
clone_size: -; d_call: TRBD2; j_call: TRBJ2-5; v_call: TRBV4-2; cdr3_length: 15; cdr3_aa: CASSQGPRGQETQYF; cdr3_nt: TGTGCCAGCAGCCAAGGGCCGCGGGGGCAAGAGACCCAGTACTTC
clone_size: few; d_call: TRBD1; j_call: TRBJ2-5; v_call: TRBV20-1; cdr3_length: 15; cdr3_aa: CSARGQGAILETQYF; cdr3_nt: TGCAGTGCTAGAGGTCAGGGGGCGATTTTAGAGACCCAGTACTTC
clone_size: -; d_call: -; j_call: TRBJ2-6; v_call: TRBV7-2; cdr3_length: 10; cdr3_aa: CASSLALRTF; cdr3_nt: TGTGCCAGCAGCTTAGCGCTTAGGACTTTC
clone_size: -; d_call: -; j_call: TRBJ2-7; v_call: TRBV6-2/TRBV6-3; cdr3_length: 17; cdr3_aa: CASSSSPFLEGAYEQYF; cdr3_nt: TGTGCCAGCAGTTCCTCCCCCTTCCTAGAAGGGGCCTACGAGCAGTACTTC
clone_size: few; d_call: -; j_call: TRBJ2-5; v_call: TRBV2; cdr3_length: 12; cdr3_aa: CASSVGRETQYF; cdr3_nt: TGTGCCAGCAGTGTAGGGCGAGAGACCCAGTACTTC
clone_size: once; d_call: TRBD2; j_call: TRBJ2-4; v_call: TRBV11-2; cdr3_length: 18; cdr3_aa: CASSLGLAGGHTKNIQYF; cdr3_nt: TGTGCCAGCAGCTTAGGGCTAGCGGGGGGGCATACCAAAAACATTCAGTACTTC
clone_size: few; d_call: -; j_call: TRBJ2-1; v_call: TRBV27; cdr3_length: 13; cdr3_aa: CASSLIRYNEQFF; cdr3_nt: TGTGCCAGCAGTTTAATAAGGTACAATGAGCAGTTCTTC